The entry below gives a single T cell receptor (beta chain) sequence along with its context. What it binds is not known. The data were obtained in a study of cytomegalovirus exposure and HLA in healthy donors. Whole-study results and caveats: Later on, an analysis tied roughly 17,000 TCR beta sequences to HLA alleles at 0.05 false discovery rate. The listing of 150 to 200 TCR beta chains classed them as cytomegalovirus-associated.

CDR1 is SGDLS, CDR2 YYNGEE, per germline. This CDR3 has 15 residues. Trimming removed 0 bases at V and 4 bases at J, with 10 bases between. The primer mix had 60 Vbeta and 13 Jbeta primers. The data were produced by immunoSEQ multiplex PCR, yet TCRdb's version contains in-frame clones alone and is incomplete. Here the sample spans about 94,000 clones, more than 75% being singletons. The sequenced sample was PBMCs. V and J are TRBV9 and TRBJ2-2; a possible D gene is TRBD1 (6 bases). The clonotype was recovered from a human donor in good health. The CDR3 here is CASSVAGRGTGELFF. The CDR3 DNA sequence: TGTGCCAGCAGCGTAGCGGGCAGGGGCACCGGGGAGCTGTTTTTT.